These 13 T cell receptor beta chains share one sample of origin, sequenced in a study of cytomegalovirus exposure and HLA in healthy donors. PCR amplification relied on 60 Vbeta primers (plus 13 Jbeta primers). Assay used: immunoSEQ multiplex PCR; TCRdb lists only in-frame clones, some missing. The data contain some 120,000 clones, 65% to 85% of them singletons. The sequenced sample was PBMCs. The source of these receptors is a man aged 18 to 30 in good health and CMV-seropositive.

Worth noting for this clone: This CDR3 is also generated by other DNA sequences in the sample. The chain employs TRBV9 and TRBJ2-2; no reliable D call. Germline V gene lookup returns CDR1 SGDLS and CDR2 YYNGEE. The CDR3 length is 13 residues. V dropped 1 base and J dropped 2 bases, with 3 bases sitting between them. CDR3 amino acids: CASSVSNTGELFF. DNA for the CDR3: TGTGCCAGCAGCGTATCTAACACCGGGGAGCTGTTTTTT.

This rearrangement joins TRBV4-3 to TRBJ2-2; D is possibly TRBD2 (6 bases). CDR3 length: 15 amino acids. V was clipped by 3 bases and J by 3 bases, with 11 bases between them. Germline V lookup: CDR1 LGHNA, CDR2 YSLEER. CDR3 DNA sequence: TGCGCCAGCAGCCAGGGGACTGAGGACACCGGGGAGCTGTTTTTT. Translation: CASSQGTEDTGELFF.

This chain links TRBV30 with TRBJ2-3, with 9 bases identical to TRBD2. The V segment lost 3 bases and the J segment 6 bases; nucleotides outside the gene matches: 7. The CDR3 sequence is 14 residues long. From germline, CDR1 is GTSNPN and CDR2 SVGIG (reference sequence). The CDR3 coding sequence is TGTGCCTGGAGCGGGACTAGCTTGGGGGATACGCAGTATTTT. This sequence encodes CAWSGTSLGDTQYF.

The genes are TRBV18 and TRBJ2-3, with 11 bases lining up with TRBD1. The CDR3 runs 17 residues. V lost 3 bases to trimming and J lost 2 bases; unmatched junction nucleotides: 7. Germline CDR1 reads KGHSH; CDR2 reads LQKENI. CDR3 amino acids: CASSPNPDRGPTDTQYF. CDR3 bases: TGTGCCAGCTCACCGAACCCGGACAGGGGGCCCACAGATACGCAGTATTTT. Filled out from reference TRBV18 and TRBJ2-3, the complete variable domain reads NAGVMQNPRHLVRRRGQEARLRCSPMKGHSHVYWYRQLPEEGLKFMVYLQKENIIDESGMPKERFSAEFPKEGPSILRIQQVVRGDSAAYFCASSPNPDRGPTDTQYFGPGTRLTVL.

The chain uses TRBV5-6 and TRBJ2-7, with a tentative D call TRBD1 (6 bases). V was shortened by 0 bases and J by 6 bases, with 7 bases between the two germline ends. CDR3 length: 12 amino acids. Germline CDR1 reads SGHDT; CDR2 reads YYEEEE. CDR3 DNA: TGTGCCAGCAGCTTGGTAGGGGGCGAGCAGTACTTC. Residues: CASSLVGGEQYF.

The chain joins TRBV9 to TRBJ1-1; perhaps TRBD1 as D (5 bases). CDR1 is SGDLS, CDR2 YYNGEE, per germline. CDR3 length equals 17 residues. Trimming pared 4 bases from V and 1 base from J, leaving 20 bases between. The CDR3 sequence is CASSPTPGSVWNTEAFF. For the CDR3, the DNA is TGTGCCAGCAGCCCGACCCCAGGGTCAGTTTGGAACACTGAAGCTTTCTTT.

The rearrangement links TRBV6-4 to TRBJ2-3; a possible D gene is TRBD1 (6 bases). The V end was cut by 6 bases, the J end by 1 base, with 14 bases between. CDR3 size: 15 residues. The germline gives CDR1 MRHNA, CDR2 SNTAGT. CDR3 sequence: CASSLEAGGTDTQYF. In nucleotides, the CDR3 is TGTGCCAGCAGCTTAGAGGCAGGGGGCACAGATACGCAGTATTTT.

The J gene is TRBJ2-2, the V gene TRBV7-9; no definite D call. Per the germline V gene, CDR1 is SEHNR and CDR2 is FQNEAQ (reference sequence). The germline V and J ends were trimmed by 6 bases and 7 bases, with 12 bases remaining between them. The CDR3 is 13 residues long. The CDR3 DNA reads as TGTGCCAGCAGGTCCCCATTTTTCGGGGAGCTGTTTTTT. It specifies CASRSPFFGELFF.

As concerns this clone: The junction departs from germline at one end; a sequencing error may be responsible. The V and J genes are TRBV7-9 and TRBJ2-3; 10 nucleotides line up with TRBD2. Germline CDR1 SEHNR, CDR2 FQNEAQ (reference sequence). This CDR3 spans 12 amino acids. This chain's CDR3 is CSSSLSGGGQYF. CDR3 bases: TGTTCCAGCAGCTTAAGCGGGGGGGGACAGTATTTT. Filled out from reference TRBV7-9 and TRBJ2-3, the complete variable domain reads DTGVSQNPRHKITKRGQNVTFRCDPISEHNRLYWYRQTLGQGPEFLTYFQNEAQLEKSRLLSDRFSAERPKGSFSTLEIQRTEQGDSAMYLCSSSLSGGGQYFGPGTRLTVL.

This chain uses TRBV29-1 with TRBJ1-2; TRBD1 matches 9 bases. V trimming: 5 bases; J trimming: 5 bases; junction bases outside the gene matches: 12. CDR1 and CDR2 (germline): SQVTM, ANQGSEA. The CDR3 totals 15 residues. This CDR3 reads CSVRNSGQGTYGYTF. CDR3 in DNA: TGCAGCGTTCGAAACTCCGGACAGGGGACATATGGCTACACCTTC.

The chain combines TRBV19 with TRBJ2-7; D is unresolved. CDR1 is LNHDA and CDR2 is SQIVND in the germline V gene (reference sequence). This CDR3 has 13 amino acids. V was pared by 2 bases and J by 7 bases, with 12 bases between. The DNA of the CDR3 is TGTGCCAGTAGTATAACTCTTGGTTTAGAGCAGTACTTC. Its translation is CASSITLGLEQYF. Combining the CDR3 with reference TRBV19 and TRBJ2-7 gives the whole variable domain DGGITQSPKYLFRKEGQNVTLSCEQNLNHDAMYWYRQDPGQGLRLIYYSQIVNDFQKGDIAEGYSVSREKKESFPLTVTSAQKNPTAFYLCASSITLGLEQYFGPGTRLTVT.

V and J are TRBV5-1 and TRBJ2-2; no clear D. The V end was cut by 0 bases, the J end by 0 bases, with 6 bases between. The CDR3 sequence is 15 residues long. CDR1 and CDR2 from the germline V gene are SGHRS and YFSETQ. The DNA for the CDR3 is TGCGCCAGCAGCTTGGTTACAGCGAACACCGGGGAGCTGTTTTTT. This codes for CASSLVTANTGELFF.

This clone was counted once. The rearrangement uses TRBV5-1 and TRBJ2-1, with 8 bases that match TRBD2. Germline CDR1 is SGHRS and CDR2 is YFSETQ. With 2 bases clipped from V and 4 bases from J, the junction kept 11 bases outside the gene matches. The CDR3 loop spans 17 amino acids. The CDR3 DNA sequence: TGCGCCAGCAGCTTTTCAGTAGCGTCTAGCGGGTACAATGAGCAGTTCTTC. Translating gives CASSFSVASSGYNEQFF.